Presented here are 20 T cell receptor beta chains from one specimen sequenced in a study of blood T cell repertoires in COVID-19. The data were produced by immunoSEQ multiplex PCR, yet TCRdb's version contains in-frame clones alone and is incomplete. The sample contains about 52,000 clones, about 82% of which appear only once. Sequencing input: peripheral blood. The source of these receptors is a woman aged 80 or over with acute or convalescent COVID-19.

This clone occurred once. The rearrangement uses TRBV18 and TRBJ1-1, with 7 bases matching TRBD1. This CDR3 is built from 13 residues. Trimming cost V 5 bases and J 3 bases; bases outside gene matches: 3. Per germline, CDR1 KGHSH and CDR2 LQKENI. The CDR3 DNA sequence: TGTGCCAGCTCAACCGACAGGGACACTGAAGCTTTCTTT. The encoded protein is CASSTDRDTEAFF. The whole variable domain, filled in from reference TRBV18 and TRBJ1-1, reads NAGVMQNPRHLVRRRGQEARLRCSPMKGHSHVYWYRQLPEEGLKFMVYLQKENIIDESGMPKERFSAEFPKEGPSILRIQQVVRGDSAAYFCASSTDRDTEAFFGQGTRLTVV.

The chain joins TRBV18 to TRBJ2-5; D might be TRBD2 (6 bases). Looked up from germline, CDR1 is KGHSH and CDR2 is LQKENI. Trimming removed 3 bases at V and 2 bases at J, with 19 bases between. The CDR3 spans 17 residues. CDR3 residues: CASSPVYRGLPQETQYF. DNA for the CDR3: TGTGCCAGCTCACCCGTATACCGGGGACTCCCTCAAGAGACCCAGTACTTC.

This chain joins TRBV28 and TRBJ1-2; TRBD1 matches at 12 bases. CDR3 size: 14 residues. Germline assignment: CDR1 MDHEN and CDR2 SYDVKM. The ends lost 7 bases at V and 8 bases at J; junction bases unmatched: 8. The CDR3 spells CASTSGTGGAGYTF. The CDR3 DNA follows: TGTGCCAGCACTAGCGGGACAGGGGGCGCGGGCTACACCTTC.

This chain joins TRBV19 and TRBJ2-1; TRBD2 agrees at 9 bases. The germline V gene encodes CDR1 LNHDA and CDR2 SQIVND (reference sequence). V shed 4 bases and J 2 bases; nucleotides not matched to a gene: 3. The CDR3 covers 15 residues. The CDR3 loop is CASSKTSGTYNEQFF. DNA for the CDR3: TGTGCCAGTAGTAAGACTAGCGGCACCTACAATGAGCAGTTCTTC.

The CDR3 coding sequence is TGTGCCAGCAGCCCGGGGGGGCTAGCGGACAATGAGCAGTTCTTC. Translated, it gives CASSPGGLADNEQFF. The chain carries TRBV7-3 and TRBJ2-1; TRBD2 matches at 8 bases. After removal of 5 bases from V and 5 bases from J, the junction contained 8 bases not matched to a gene. Per germline, CDR1 SGHTA and CDR2 FQGTGA. This CDR3 is built from 15 residues.

The sample holds one count of this clone. This chain joins TRBV5-1 and TRBJ2-2; D is possibly TRBD1 (6 bases). V lost 4 bases and J lost 1, with 8 bases in between. In germline, CDR1 is SGHRS, CDR2 YFSETQ. This CDR3 has 14 amino acids. The CDR3 coding sequence is TGCGCCAGCAGCACGGGACAGAACACCGGGGAGCTGTTTTTT. Protein product: CASSTGQNTGELFF.

This clone showed up just once. The CDR3 region has the DNA TGCGCCAGCAGCCCGCTGAGAGGTGCGCTGAACACTGAAGCTTTCTTT. Protein sequence: CASSPLRGALNTEAFF. This sequence joins TRBV5-1 and TRBJ1-1; D uncertain. This CDR3 has 16 amino acids. Per germline, CDR1 SGHRS and CDR2 YFSETQ. The V end was cut by 4 bases, the J end by 0 bases, with 16 bases between.

The CDR3 sequence is CASSQTAGGSTQYF. CDR3 nucleotide sequence: TGTGCCAGCAGCCAAACAGCGGGGGGGTCGACCCAGTACTTC. The genes are TRBV3-1 (or the pseudogene TRBV3-2) and TRBJ2-5; 10 positions match TRBD2. The J segment lost 7 bases and the V segment lost 2 bases, leaving 4 bases of the junction unmatched. CDR1 and CDR2 from the germline V gene are LGHDT and YNNKEL (reference sequence). The CDR3 runs 14 residues.

This sequence joins TRBV15 and TRBJ2-1, with 15 bases that match TRBD2. The CDR3 sequence is 17 residues long. The V segment lost 7 bases and the J segment 8 bases; nucleotides outside the gene matches: 12. Germline V gives CDR1 LNHNV, CDR2 YYDKDF (reference sequence). In nucleotides, the CDR3 is TGTGCCACCATTGATATTCTACGGACTAGCGGGAGGGATGAGCAGTTCTTC. Its protein product is CATIDILRTSGRDEQFF.

The chain joins TRBV10-3 to TRBJ2-4; 10 nucleotides line up with TRBD2. Germline trimming cut 10 bases from V and 3 bases from J; bases unmatched to any gene: 15. CDR1 ENHRY and CDR2 SYGVKD come from the germline V gene. This CDR3 has 17 residues. Here the CDR3 DNA reads TGTGCCAGCGGAGGGGGGGCTAGCGGGAGTGACAAAAACATTCAGTACTTC. Encoded protein: CASGGGASGSDKNIQYF.

V usage is TRBV30 and J usage is TRBJ1-2; D call uncertain. Per the germline V gene, CDR1 is GTSNPN and CDR2 is SVGIG (reference sequence). The CDR3 totals 12 residues. With 6 bases removed from V and 0 bases from J, the gap between germline ends came to 8 bases. The CDR3 region has the DNA TGTGCCTGCCCTCGAGCTAACTATGGCTACACCTTC. As protein: CACPRANYGYTF.

The chain joins TRBV4-2 to TRBJ1-2, with D perhaps matching TRBD1 (6 bases). Germline V gene sequence: CDR1 LGHNA, CDR2 YNFKEQ. V was clipped by 0 bases and J by 8 bases, with 16 bases between them. The CDR3 loop spans 15 amino acids. CDR3: CASSQEGQVTGGYTF. DNA for the CDR3: TGTGCCAGCAGCCAAGAGGGTCAAGTGACAGGCGGCTACACCTTC.

This clone has more than one count but fewer than ten. J is TRBJ2-7 and V is TRBV28; the match to TRBD1 covers 7 bases. After removal of 7 bases from V and 2 bases from J, the junction contained 11 bases not matched to a gene. The CDR3 loop spans 15 amino acids. Germline V CDR1 and CDR2: MDHEN, SYDVKM. The CDR3 DNA sequence: TGTGCCAGCACCTCTCGTGGGACAGCTCCCTACGAGCAGTACTTC. This sequence encodes CASTSRGTAPYEQYF.

Here the CDR3 reads CASSPDRRFATNEKLFF. CDR3 bases: TGTGCCAGTAGCCCGGACAGGAGATTTGCAACTAATGAAAAACTGTTTTTT. The rearrangement joins TRBV19 to TRBJ1-4, with TRBD1 matching over 7 bases. The V gene end was trimmed by 6 bases and the J gene end by 0 bases; junction bases not matched to a gene: 10. The CDR3 is 17 residues long. CDR1 is LNHDA, CDR2 SQIVND, per germline (reference sequence).

This clone turned up a few times. V is TRBV11-3 and J is TRBJ1-6, with 8 bases matching TRBD1. Germline V CDR1 and CDR2: SGHNT, YENEEA. This CDR3 region has 15 residues. V was pared by 5 bases and J by 5 bases, with 5 bases of the junction left unmatched. CDR3 nucleotide sequence: TGTGCCAGCAGCACCGGACAGGGAGATAATTCACCCCTCCACTTT. Protein sequence: CASSTGQGDNSPLHF.

The chain couples TRBV4-2 to TRBJ2-1, with 7 nucleotides matching TRBD2. With 2 bases clipped from V and 1 base from J, the junction kept 2 bases outside the gene matches. Per the germline V gene, CDR1 is LGHNA and CDR2 is YNFKEQ. The CDR3 has 15 amino acids. The CDR3 region has the DNA TGTGCCAGCAGCCAAACTAGCGATTCCTACAATGAGCAGTTCTTC. Encoded protein: CASSQTSDSYNEQFF.

This clone came up a few times. At one end, the junction sequence differs from germline, possibly due to a read error. This sequence joins TRBV12-3 or TRBV12-4 and TRBJ2-2; a possible D gene is TRBD2 (5 bases). The CDR3 contains 13 residues. The CDR3 reads CAGETRNTGELFF. DNA for the CDR3: TGCGCGGGCGAGACAAGGAACACCGGGGAGCTGTTTTTT.

The chain has TRBV6-2 or TRBV6-3 and TRBJ2-7; D is perhaps TRBD2 (5 bases). V was trimmed by 4 bases and J by 6 bases, leaving 16 bases between them. CDR1 MNHEY and CDR2 SVGEGT come from the germline V gene. The length of the CDR3 is 14 residues. The CDR3 spells CASSSYESGFEQYV. In DNA form, the CDR3 reads TGTGCCAGCAGTTCTTATGAGTCGGGATTCGAGCAGTACGTC.

The chain joins TRBV6-2 or TRBV6-3 to TRBJ1-1, with D unclear. Germline V CDR1 and CDR2: MNHEY, SVGEGT. This CDR3 has 14 residues. Trimming stripped 0 bases from V and 3 bases from J, with 8 bases between. CDR3 sequence reads: CASSYSPVHTEAFF. The CDR3 DNA is TGTGCCAGCAGTTACTCGCCGGTTCACACTGAAGCTTTCTTT.

This chain connects TRBV9 to TRBJ1-6; 8 bases line up with TRBD1. Unmatched junction bases numbered 0, after V lost 0 bases and J lost 10 bases. This CDR3 contains 13 residues. Germline V gene data show CDR1 as SGDLS and CDR2 as YYNGEE. For the CDR3, the DNA is TGTGCCAGCAGCGTAGGGGACAGGTCACCCCTCCACTTT. Its translation: CASSVGDRSPLHF.